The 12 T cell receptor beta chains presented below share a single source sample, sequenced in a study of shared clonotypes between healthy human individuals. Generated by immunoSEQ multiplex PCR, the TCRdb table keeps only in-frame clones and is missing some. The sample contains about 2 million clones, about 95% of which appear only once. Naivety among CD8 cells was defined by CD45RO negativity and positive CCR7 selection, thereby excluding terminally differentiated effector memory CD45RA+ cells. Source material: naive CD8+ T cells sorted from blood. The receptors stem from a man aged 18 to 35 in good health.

CDR3 DNA sequence: TGCGCCAGCAGCGTTAGCCCAGCGGGGGCCCCTCTACAAGAGACCCAGTACTTC. This sequence encodes CASSVSPAGAPLQETQYF. V gene TRBV4-1 combines with J gene TRBJ2-5; 8 bases match TRBD2. The V gene end was trimmed by 5 bases and the J gene end by 2 bases; junction bases not matched to a gene: 16. This CDR3 region has 18 residues. Germline V CDR1 and CDR2: MGHRA, YSYEKL.

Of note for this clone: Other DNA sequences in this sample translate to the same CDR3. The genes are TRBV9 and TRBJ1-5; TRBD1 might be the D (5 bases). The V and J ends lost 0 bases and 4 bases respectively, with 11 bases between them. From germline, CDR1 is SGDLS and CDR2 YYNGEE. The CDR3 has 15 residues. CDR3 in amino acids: CASSVDGGGNQPQHF. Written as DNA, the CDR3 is TGTGCCAGCAGCGTAGATGGGGGAGGTAATCAGCCCCAGCATTTT.

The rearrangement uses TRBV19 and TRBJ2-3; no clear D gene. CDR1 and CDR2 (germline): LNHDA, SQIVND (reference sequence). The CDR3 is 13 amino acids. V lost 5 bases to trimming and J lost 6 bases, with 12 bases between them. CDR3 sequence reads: CASSVLFWDTQYF. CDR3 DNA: TGTGCCAGTAGTGTCCTGTTCTGGGATACGCAGTATTTT.

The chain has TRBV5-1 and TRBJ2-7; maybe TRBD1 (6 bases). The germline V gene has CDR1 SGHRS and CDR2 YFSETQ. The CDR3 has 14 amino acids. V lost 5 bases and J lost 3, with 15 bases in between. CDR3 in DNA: TGCGCCAGCAGAGGTACACAGGGAAACTACGAGCAGTACTTC. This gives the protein CASRGTQGNYEQYF.

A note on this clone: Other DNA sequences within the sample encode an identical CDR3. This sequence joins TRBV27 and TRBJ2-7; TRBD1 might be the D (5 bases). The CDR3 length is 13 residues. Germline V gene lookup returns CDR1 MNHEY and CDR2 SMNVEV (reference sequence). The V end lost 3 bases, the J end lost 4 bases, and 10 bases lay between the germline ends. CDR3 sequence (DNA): TGTGCCAGCAGTTTTTTAGGGGCGTACGAGCAGTACTTC. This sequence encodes CASSFLGAYEQYF.

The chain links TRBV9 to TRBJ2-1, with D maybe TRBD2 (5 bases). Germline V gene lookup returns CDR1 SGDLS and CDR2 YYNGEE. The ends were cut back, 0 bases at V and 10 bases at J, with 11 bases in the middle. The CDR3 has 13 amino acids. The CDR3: CASSVAEGTEQFF. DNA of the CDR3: TGTGCCAGCAGCGTAGCTGAGGGTACGGAGCAGTTCTTC. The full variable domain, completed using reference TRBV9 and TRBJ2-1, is DSGVTQTPKHLITATGQRVTLRCSPRSGDLSVYWYQQSLDQGLQFLIQYYNGEERAKGNILERFSAQQFPDLHSELNLSSLELGDSALYFCASSVAEGTEQFFGPGTRLTVL.

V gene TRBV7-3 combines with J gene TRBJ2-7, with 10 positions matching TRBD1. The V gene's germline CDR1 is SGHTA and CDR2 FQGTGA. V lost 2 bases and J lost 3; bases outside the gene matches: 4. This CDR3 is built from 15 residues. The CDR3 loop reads CASSLVGTGVYEQYF. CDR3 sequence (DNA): TGTGCCAGCAGCTTAGTGGGGACAGGGGTCTACGAGCAGTACTTC. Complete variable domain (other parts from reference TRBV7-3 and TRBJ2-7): GAGVSQTPSNKVTEKGKYVELRCDPISGHTALYWYRQSLGQGPEFLIYFQGTGAADDSGLPNDRFFAVRPEGSVSTLKIQRTERGDSAVYLCASSLVGTGVYEQYFGPGTRLTVT.

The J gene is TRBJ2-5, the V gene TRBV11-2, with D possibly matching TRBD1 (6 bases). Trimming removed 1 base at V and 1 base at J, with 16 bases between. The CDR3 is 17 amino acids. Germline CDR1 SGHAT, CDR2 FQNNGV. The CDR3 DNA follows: TGTGCCAGCAGCTTAGGTGGGGGCAAGCGGCCCCAAGAGACCCAGTACTTC. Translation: CASSLGGGKRPQETQYF.

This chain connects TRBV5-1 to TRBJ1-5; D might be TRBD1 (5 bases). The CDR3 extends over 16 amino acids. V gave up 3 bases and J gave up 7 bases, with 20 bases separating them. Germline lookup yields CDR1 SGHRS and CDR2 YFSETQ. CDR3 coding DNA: TGCGCCAGCAGCTGGACGGACAAGGTCCAAAAACAGCCCCAGCATTTT. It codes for CASSWTDKVQKQPQHF.

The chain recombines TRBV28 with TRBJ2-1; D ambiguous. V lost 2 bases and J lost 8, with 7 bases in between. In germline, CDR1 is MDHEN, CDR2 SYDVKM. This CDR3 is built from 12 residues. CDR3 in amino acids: CASSLGRDEQFF. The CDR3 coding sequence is TGTGCCAGCAGTTTAGGCCGCGATGAGCAGTTCTTC.

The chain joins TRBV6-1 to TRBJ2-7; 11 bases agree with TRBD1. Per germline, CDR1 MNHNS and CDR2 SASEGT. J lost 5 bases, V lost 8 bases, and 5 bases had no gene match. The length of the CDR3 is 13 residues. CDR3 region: CASPGQGANEQYF. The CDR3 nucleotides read TGTGCCAGCCCCGGACAGGGGGCGAACGAGCAGTACTTC.

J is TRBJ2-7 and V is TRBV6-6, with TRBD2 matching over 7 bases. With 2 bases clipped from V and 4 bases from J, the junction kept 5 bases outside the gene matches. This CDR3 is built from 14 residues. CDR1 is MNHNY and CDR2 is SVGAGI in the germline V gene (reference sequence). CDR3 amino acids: CASSYGSGDYEQYF. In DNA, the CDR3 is TGTGCCAGCAGTTACGGGAGCGGGGATTACGAGCAGTACTTC.